Listed below are T cell receptor beta chains from one sample, sequenced in a study of vaccination and CD4 T cells after COVID-19. MiXCR, run by TCRdb on the PCR reads, gives a single entry per CDR3 protein. The sample has around 12,000 distinct CDR3 sequences, around 32% seen once. No antigen has been identified for these receptors. Material: CD4+ T cells from blood, cultured in vitro, obtained before SARS-CoV-2 vaccination. The receptors were gathered from a human donor who received a COVID-19 vaccine. CDR3s include the opening cysteine and the closing phenylalanine or tryptophan. The order of the fields is D gene, clone size, V gene, J gene, CDR3 DNA, CDR3 protein. The D gene is left open where the match is weak. Size is omitted from some rows. Given values are once, few, many or a class for expanded clones.

>TRBD2|.|TRBV5-4|TRBJ2-3
TGTGCCAGCAGCCAGACTAGCGGGGGAATTTTTAGAGATACGCAGTATTTT
CASSQTSGGIFRDTQYF
>TRBD2|.|TRBV11-2|TRBJ2-2
TGTGCCAGCAGCTTCTTCTTGACTAGCGGGGGCCCCGGGGAGCTGTTTTTT
CASSFFLTSGGPGELFF
>.|few|TRBV20-1|TRBJ2-3
TGCAGTGCTGGCGGGACTAGCACAGATACGCAGTATTTT
CSAGGTSTDTQYF
>TRBD1|few|TRBV6-1|TRBJ1-1
TGTGCCAGCAGTGTTCACAGGGGCCTGAACACTGAAGCTTTCTTT
CASSVHRGLNTEAFF
>.|few|TRBV5-4|TRBJ1-1
TGTGCCAGCAGCCTTGGAAGGGGCGTTGTTACTGAAGCTTTCTTT
CASSLGRGVVTEAFF
>.|few|TRBV24-1|TRBJ1-2
TGTGCCACCAGTGAAGAATTTAACTATGGCTACACCTTC
CATSEEFNYGYTF
>TRBD2|once|TRBV15|TRBJ2-5
TGTGCCGCCAGCAGAGGACCTTTTTTTGGGCGGGGGGGCCAAGAGACCCAGTACTTC
CAASRGPFFGRGGQETQYF
>.|few|TRBV10-3|TRBJ1-5
TGTGCCATCAGTGAGTCGTTAGATTTTCAGCCCCAGCATTTT
CAISESLDFQPQHF
>.|.|TRBV20-1|TRBJ2-3
TGCAGTGCTAGAGTGGGCCGAAGCACAGATACGCAGTATTTT
CSARVGRSTDTQYF
>.|few|TRBV6-1|TRBJ1-3
TGTGCCAGCAAGGATCAGTTCTCTGGAAACACCATATATTTT
CASKDQFSGNTIYF
>TRBD2|.|TRBV10-2|TRBJ2-3
TGCGCCAGCAAAGCGCGGGGGGGCCCAGATACGCAGTATTTT
CASKARGGPDTQYF
>.|.|TRBV12-3/TRBV12-4|TRBJ2-3
TGTGCCAGCACCAGAAGGGGGGGGGCCGAAGATACGCAGTATTTT
CASTRRGGAEDTQYF
>.|.|TRBV24-1|TRBJ1-2
TGTGCCACCAGTGATTTGCAGGGATTGCACTATGGCTACACCTTC
CATSDLQGLHYGYTF
>TRBD1|few|TRBV27|TRBJ2-3
TGTGCCAGCAGTTACTACGGACAGGCCGGTTACACAGATACGCAGTATTTT
CASSYYGQAGYTDTQYF
>.|few|TRBV15|TRBJ2-3
TGTGCCACCAAAAATCTAACAGACCCTAGCACAGATACGCAGTATTTT
CATKNLTDPSTDTQYF
>.|.|TRBV20-1|TRBJ2-1
TGCAGTGCTAAGGGCCCGAGCTCCTACAATGAGCAGTTCTTC
CSAKGPSSYNEQFF
>.|few|TRBV19|TRBJ1-6
TGTGCCAGTAGCACAGGGCGGGCTTCACCCCTCCACTTT
CASSTGRASPLHF
>.|.|TRBV5-1|TRBJ1-1
TGCGCCAGCAGCTTAAGGGTGGACACTGAAGCTTTCTTT
CASSLRVDTEAFF
>.|.|TRBV7-2|TRBJ2-5
TGTGCCAGCAGCTTCGGCAGGGCAGGAGAGACCCAGTACTTC
CASSFGRAGETQYF
>TRBD1|.|TRBV19|TRBJ2-7
TGTGCCAGTAGTGCTCGACAGGGGGCAAGGGAGCAGTACTTC
CASSARQGAREQYF
>.|few|TRBV2|TRBJ1-1
TGTGCCAGCATAGAGTCACAGGGTTGGGTTATGGCTGAAGCTTTCTTT
CASIESQGWVMAEAFF
>.|.|TRBV4-2|TRBJ2-2
TGTGCCAGCAGCCAAGAAGGCATCACCGGGGAGCTGTTTTTT
CASSQEGITGELFF
>.|.|TRBV2|TRBJ2-7
TGTGCCAGCAGTGTCGGGGGACGGGCCTACGAGCAGTACTTC
CASSVGGRAYEQYF
>TRBD2|.|TRBV6-1|TRBJ2-5
TGTGCCAGCAGGGCTAGCGGGGGGGAGACCCAGTACTTC
CASRASGGETQYF
>.|.|TRBV6-2/TRBV6-3|TRBJ1-1
TGTGCCAGTTGGGCGGCTTTTCTGAACACTGAAGCTTTCTTT
CASWAAFLNTEAFF
>.|few|TRBV2|TRBJ2-2
TGTGCCAGCAGTGTACGCCCGAACACCGGGGAGCTGTTTTTT
CASSVRPNTGELFF
>.|.|TRBV7-3|TRBJ2-5
TGTGCCAGCAGCTTAATGGCGGGCGTCCAAGAGACCCAGTACTTC
CASSLMAGVQETQYF
>TRBD1|.|TRBV7-8|TRBJ1-2
TGTGCCAGCAGCTTAGTCTCTCAGGGGGAAGGCTACACCTTC
CASSLVSQGEGYTF
>TRBD2|.|TRBV7-2|TRBJ2-3
TGTGCCAGCAGCCCAAGGCGAGCGGGGGGAACTAGCACAGATACGCAGTATTTT
CASSPRRAGGTSTDTQYF
>TRBD1|.|TRBV6-1|TRBJ2-6
TGTGCCAGCAGTACAGGGGGCCCTGGGGCCAACGTCCTGACTTTC
CASSTGGPGANVLTF
>.|few|TRBV24-1|TRBJ1-2
TGTGCCACCAGTGATCCACAGGACTATGGCTACACCTTC
CATSDPQDYGYTF
>.|few|TRBV20-1|TRBJ1-1
TGCAGTGCTAGAGATAGGCGGACAGAGAACACTGAAGCTTTCTTT
CSARDRRTENTEAFF
>.|few|TRBV6-1|TRBJ1-1
TGTGCCAGCAAGTGGTGGGAATTCACTGAAGCTTTCTTT
CASKWWEFTEAFF
>.|once|TRBV4-2|TRBJ1-2
TGTGCCAGCAGCCCGTCAAGGGGTGGTGAGGGCATGGATGGCTACACCTTC
CASSPSRGGEGMDGYTF
>TRBD2|once|TRBV5-4|TRBJ2-2
TGTGCCAGCAGCTCAAGCGGGGGGTTAGGCACCGGGGAGCTGTTTTTT
CASSSSGGLGTGELFF
>.|few|TRBV10-3|TRBJ1-5
TGTGCCATCAGTGTACAGGGCAATCAGCCCCAGCATTTT
CAISVQGNQPQHF
>TRBD1|few|TRBV7-6|TRBJ2-7
TGTGCCAGCAGCCCTGGGGGACGGACAGGGAAGTTCGAGCAGTACTTC
CASSPGGRTGKFEQYF
>.|few|TRBV21-1|TRBJ2-2
TGTGCCAGCAGCAAAGTCTTGGCAGGGGTGATGACGAGGACCGGGGAGCTGTTTTTT
CASSKVLAGVMTRTGELFF
>TRBD2|.|TRBV18|TRBJ2-5
TGTGCCAGCTCATTATCGGGGGGCCAAGAGACCCAGTACTTC
CASSLSGGQETQYF
>TRBD1|.|TRBV20-1|TRBJ1-1
TGCAGTGCCGTGCAGGGGGTTAAATCTGAAGCTTTCTTT
CSAVQGVKSEAFF
>TRBD1|.|TRBV2|TRBJ2-1
TGTGCCAGCAACAACAGGGGGGCTGACAATGAGCAGTTCTTC
CASNNRGADNEQFF
>TRBD2|.|TRBV24-1|TRBJ2-1
TGTGCCACCAGTGATTTGCGAGCGGGGGGGAGCTACAATGAGCAGTTCTTC
CATSDLRAGGSYNEQFF
>.|.|TRBV7-2|TRBJ2-1
TGTGCCAGCAGCTTACGACAGGGAGGTTGGCAAGTGCAGTTCTTC
CASSLRQGGWQVQFF
>.|.|TRBV6-1|TRBJ1-4
TGTGCCAGCAAGAATGAAAAACTGTTTTTT
CASKNEKLFF
>.|few|TRBV20-1|TRBJ2-7
TGCAGTGCTAGAAGGACAGAGTACGAGCAGTACTTC
CSARRTEYEQYF